The source of this TCR beta chain is a study of cytomegalovirus exposure and HLA in healthy donors. The PCR employed 60 Vbeta primers together with 13 Jbeta primers. Profiled with immunoSEQ multiplex PCR; TCRdb holds only in-frame clones, not every one. The sample yields 110,000 to 150,000 clones, roughly 70% seen once. V was pared by 3 bases and J by 9 bases, with 10 bases of the junction left unmatched. This CDR3 has 16 residues. From germline, CDR1 is SGHNT and CDR2 YYREEE (reference sequence). The chain is built from TRBV5-4 and TRBJ1-6, with 9 bases identical to TRBD1. Source material: PBMCs. This TCR was sampled from a man between 25 and 39 years old in good health and CMV-seronegative. The CDR3: CASSSLSTGGVSPLHF. CDR3 DNA sequence: TGTGCCAGCAGCTCCCTATCGACAGGGGGTGTTTCACCCCTCCACTTT.